This TCR beta chain stems from a study of CD8+ T cells in alopecia areata. Study in general: Treatment comprised oral tofacitinib, 5 to 10 mg twice daily, in treated patients.

RNA extraction and reverse transcription yielded cDNA as sequencing template. Libraries were prepared by immunoSEQ multiplex PCR; TCRdb keeps only in-frame clonotypes and omits some of them. The profile shows about 270,000 clones, roughly 60% of them singletons. Germline values: CDR1 GTSNPN, CDR2 SVGIG (reference sequence). The CDR3 loop spans 13 amino acids. V gave up 3 bases and J gave up 6 bases; unmatched junction bases: 6. Treatment of the sample: oral pan-JAK inhibitor, 5-10 mg twice daily. Those with alopecia areata gave lesional scalp punch biopsies and peripheral blood. This TCR was recovered from a human donor with alopecia areata. V gene TRBV30 combines with J gene TRBJ1-1; 8 bases are shared with TRBD1. This material consisted of CD4+ T cells sorted from blood, taken at week 52, from a patient treated with tofacitinib. CDR3 sequence: CAWRGQGVAEAFF. CDR3 sequence (DNA): TGTGCCTGGAGAGGACAGGGAGTCGCTGAAGCTTTCTTT.